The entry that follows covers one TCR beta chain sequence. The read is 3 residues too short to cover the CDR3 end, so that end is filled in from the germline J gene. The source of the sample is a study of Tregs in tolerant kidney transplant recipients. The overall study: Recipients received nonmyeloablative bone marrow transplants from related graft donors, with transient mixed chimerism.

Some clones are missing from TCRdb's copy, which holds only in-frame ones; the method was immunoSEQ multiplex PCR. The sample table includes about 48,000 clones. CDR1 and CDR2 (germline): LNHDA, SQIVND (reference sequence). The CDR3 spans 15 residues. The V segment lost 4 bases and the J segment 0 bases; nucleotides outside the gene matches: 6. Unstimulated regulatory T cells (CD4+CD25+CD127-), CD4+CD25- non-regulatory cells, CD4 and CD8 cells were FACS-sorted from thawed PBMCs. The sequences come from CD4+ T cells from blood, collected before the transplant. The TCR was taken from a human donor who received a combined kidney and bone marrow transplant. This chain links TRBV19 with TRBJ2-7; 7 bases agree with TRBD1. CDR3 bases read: TGTGCCAGTAGTAGGGGACAGATGAACTCCTACGAG. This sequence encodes CASSRGQMNSYE. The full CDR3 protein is CASSRGQMNSYEQYF.